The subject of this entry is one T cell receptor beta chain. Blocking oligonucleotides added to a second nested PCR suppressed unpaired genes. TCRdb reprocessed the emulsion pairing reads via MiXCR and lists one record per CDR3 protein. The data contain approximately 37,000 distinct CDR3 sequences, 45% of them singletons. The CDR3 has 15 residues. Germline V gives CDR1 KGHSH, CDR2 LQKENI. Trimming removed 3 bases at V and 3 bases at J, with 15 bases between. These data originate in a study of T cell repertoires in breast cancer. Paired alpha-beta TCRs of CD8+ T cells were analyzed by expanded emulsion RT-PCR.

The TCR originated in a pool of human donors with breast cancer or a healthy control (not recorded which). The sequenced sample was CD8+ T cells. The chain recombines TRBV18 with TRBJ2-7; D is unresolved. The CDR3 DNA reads TGTGCCAGCTCACCTCCCGGCGCGAGGTTCTACGAGCAGTACTTC. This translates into CASSPPGARFYEQYF. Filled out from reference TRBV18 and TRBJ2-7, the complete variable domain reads NAGVMQNPRHLVRRRGQEARLRCSPMKGHSHVYWYRQLPEEGLKFMVYLQKENIIDESGMPKERFSAEFPKEGPSILRIQQVVRGDSAAYFCASSPPGARFYEQYFGPGTRLTVT.